These T cell receptor beta chains were read from a single sample in a study of blood T cell repertoires in COVID-19. Some clones are missing from TCRdb's copy, which holds only in-frame ones; the method was immunoSEQ multiplex PCR. This table has 200,000 or so clones, 86% appearing once. What was sequenced was PBMCs or T cells enriched from blood (not recorded which). These receptors were obtained from a woman between 35 and 50 years old with acute COVID-19. The CDR3 runs from the conserved cysteine through the conserved F or W. Fields, in order: clone size, V gene, D gene, CDR3 length, J gene, CDR3 DNA, CDR3 protein. D genes are given only for firm matches. A clone size is listed for some rows: how often the clone was seen (once, few, many), or a class if it is expanded.

abundance: -
v_gene: TRBV5-4
d_gene: TRBD1
len: 17
j_gene: TRBJ1-1
CDR3nt: TGTGCCAGCAGCCGTAGCCCAGGCCTAGGGGGCTCCACTGAAGCTTTCTTT
CDR3aa: CASSRSPGLGGSTEAFF

abundance: once
v_gene: TRBV27
d_gene: -
len: 12
j_gene: TRBJ1-2
CDR3nt: TGTGCCAGCAGTTTGGGAGGGAGAGGCTACACCTTC
CDR3aa: CASSLGGRGYTF

abundance: -
v_gene: TRBV5-4
d_gene: -
len: 12
j_gene: TRBJ1-2
CDR3nt: TGTGCCAGCATCCGATCAGGGTATGGCTACACCTTC
CDR3aa: CASIRSGYGYTF

abundance: -
v_gene: TRBV6-5
d_gene: -
len: 15
j_gene: TRBJ1-5
CDR3nt: TGTGCCAGCACCCCTGGAGGGCAGGGTATAAGGCCCCAGCATTTT
CDR3aa: CASTPGGQGIRPQHF

abundance: -
v_gene: TRBV5-8
d_gene: TRBD1
len: 14
j_gene: TRBJ2-3
CDR3nt: TGTGCCAGCAGTTTGACAGGGACCACAGATACGCAGTATTTT
CDR3aa: CASSLTGTTDTQYF

abundance: -
v_gene: TRBV7-3
d_gene: TRBD2
len: 16
j_gene: TRBJ2-3
CDR3nt: TGTGCCAGCAGCTTATCGATAGCGGGGAGCACAGATACGCAGTATTTT
CDR3aa: CASSLSIAGSTDTQYF

abundance: -
v_gene: TRBV19
d_gene: -
len: 13
j_gene: TRBJ1-5
CDR3nt: TGTGCCAGTAATCTCGGGGGAAATCAGCCCCAGCATTTT
CDR3aa: CASNLGGNQPQHF

abundance: -
v_gene: TRBV18
d_gene: -
len: 14
j_gene: TRBJ2-5
CDR3nt: TGTGCCAGCTCACCGGGACTGAGCCAAGAGACCCAGTACTTC
CDR3aa: CASSPGLSQETQYF

abundance: -
v_gene: TRBV14
d_gene: -
len: 14
j_gene: TRBJ1-2
CDR3nt: TGTGCCAGCAGCCAAGCAGGGGCAATTGGTGGCTACACCTTC
CDR3aa: CASSQAGAIGGYTF

abundance: -
v_gene: TRBV7-9
d_gene: -
len: 16
j_gene: TRBJ1-1
CDR3nt: TGTGCCAGCAGCTTAGCGGGGAACAGGAGGAACACTGAAGCTTTCTTT
CDR3aa: CASSLAGNRRNTEAFF

abundance: -
v_gene: TRBV13
d_gene: -
len: 18
j_gene: TRBJ1-3
CDR3nt: TGTGCCAGCAGCTTCCGCATACTCTTCAAAAACCCGGGAAACACCATATATTTT
CDR3aa: CASSFRILFKNPGNTIYF

abundance: -
v_gene: TRBV4-2
d_gene: -
len: 15
j_gene: TRBJ1-1
CDR3nt: TGTGCCAGCAGCCTTATGTCGGGGAAGAACACTGAAGCTTTCTTT
CDR3aa: CASSLMSGKNTEAFF

abundance: -
v_gene: TRBV5-1
d_gene: TRBD1
len: 15
j_gene: TRBJ1-2
CDR3nt: TGCGCCAGCAGCGAGGGACAGGGGGTGAACTATGGCTACACCTTC
CDR3aa: CASSEGQGVNYGYTF

abundance: -
v_gene: TRBV4-1
d_gene: -
len: 15
j_gene: TRBJ2-1
CDR3nt: TGCGCCAGCAGCCAGCTACAGGGCTCCTACAATGAGCAGTTCTTC
CDR3aa: CASSQLQGSYNEQFF

abundance: -
v_gene: TRBV6-5
d_gene: -
len: 13
j_gene: TRBJ1-1
CDR3nt: TGTGCCAGCTCCCGGGAGATGAACACTGAAGCTTTCTTT
CDR3aa: CASSREMNTEAFF

abundance: -
v_gene: TRBV7-9
d_gene: -
len: 14
j_gene: TRBJ1-5
CDR3nt: TGTGCCAGCAGCTTAGACGGTAGCAATCAGCCCCAGCATTTT
CDR3aa: CASSLDGSNQPQHF

abundance: -
v_gene: TRBV15
d_gene: -
len: 14
j_gene: TRBJ2-1
CDR3nt: TGTGCCACCAGCAGAGTGACAGCCCTCGATGAGCAGTTCTTC
CDR3aa: CATSRVTALDEQFF

abundance: -
v_gene: TRBV9
d_gene: -
len: 15
j_gene: TRBJ1-3
CDR3nt: TGTGCCAGCAGCGTACAGGCCGGGACTGTAAACACCATATATTTT
CDR3aa: CASSVQAGTVNTIYF

abundance: -
v_gene: TRBV5-5
d_gene: TRBD2
len: 16
j_gene: TRBJ2-5
CDR3nt: TGTGCCAGCAGCTTTAATGAGGGACTAGCGGCAGAGACCCAGTACTTC
CDR3aa: CASSFNEGLAAETQYF

abundance: -
v_gene: TRBV3-1/TRBV3-2
d_gene: TRBD1
len: 16
j_gene: TRBJ2-7
CDR3nt: TGTGCCAGCAGCCAAGAAGGGGGCGGCCCCGGCTACGAGCAGTACTTC
CDR3aa: CASSQEGGGPGYEQYF

abundance: -
v_gene: TRBV7-2
d_gene: -
len: 17
j_gene: TRBJ2-6
CDR3nt: TGTGCCAGCAGCTTAACGAGCGGTTACTCTGGGGCCAACGTCCTGACTTTC
CDR3aa: CASSLTSGYSGANVLTF

abundance: -
v_gene: TRBV18
d_gene: TRBD1
len: 14
j_gene: TRBJ1-5
CDR3nt: TGTGCCAGCTCACCAGACAGGGGGAATCAGCCCCAGCATTTT
CDR3aa: CASSPDRGNQPQHF

abundance: -
v_gene: TRBV6-2/TRBV6-3
d_gene: TRBD1
len: 14
j_gene: TRBJ1-2
CDR3nt: TGTGCCAGCAGTGGACAGGGCACTAACTATGGCTACACCTTC
CDR3aa: CASSGQGTNYGYTF